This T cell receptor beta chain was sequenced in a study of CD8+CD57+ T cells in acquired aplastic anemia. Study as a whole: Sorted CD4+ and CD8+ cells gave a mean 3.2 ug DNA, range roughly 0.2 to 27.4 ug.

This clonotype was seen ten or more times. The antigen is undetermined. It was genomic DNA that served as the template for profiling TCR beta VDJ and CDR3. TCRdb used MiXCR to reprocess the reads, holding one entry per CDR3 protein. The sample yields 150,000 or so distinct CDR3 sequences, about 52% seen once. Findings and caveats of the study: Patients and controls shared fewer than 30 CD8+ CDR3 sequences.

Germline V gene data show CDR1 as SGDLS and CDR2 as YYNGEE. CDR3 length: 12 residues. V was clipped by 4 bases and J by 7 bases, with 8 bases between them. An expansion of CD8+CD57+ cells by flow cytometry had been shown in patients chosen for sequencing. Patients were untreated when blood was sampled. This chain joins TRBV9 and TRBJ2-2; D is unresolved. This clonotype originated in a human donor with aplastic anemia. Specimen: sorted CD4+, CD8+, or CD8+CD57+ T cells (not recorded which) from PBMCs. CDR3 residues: CASSPLGGELFF. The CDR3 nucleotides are TGTGCCAGCAGCCCCTTGGGCGGGGAGCTGTTTTTT. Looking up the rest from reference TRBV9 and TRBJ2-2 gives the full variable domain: DSGVTQTPKHLITATGQRVTLRCSPRSGDLSVYWYQQSLDQGLQFLIQYYNGEERAKGNILERFSAQQFPDLHSELNLSSLELGDSALYFCASSPLGGELFFGEGSRLTVL.